The entry that follows covers one T cell receptor beta chain sequence. Its antigen is currently unknown. Use of 60 Vbeta and 13 Jbeta primers characterized the PCR. Sequenced by immunoSEQ multiplex PCR; TCRdb stores in-frame clones only, minus some. The profile shows 150,000 to 200,000 clones, approximately 80% of them singletons. CDR3 length: 13 residues. Germline assignment: CDR1 MDHEN and CDR2 SYDVKM. V lost 6 bases to trimming and J lost 7 bases; unmatched junction nucleotides: 6. The data originate from a study of cytomegalovirus exposure and HLA in healthy donors. General study results and limits: CMV antigen specificity of a few CMV-associated chains was confirmed in vitro. Later on, an analysis found that several of the most significant clusters appeared to be linked to common viral pathogens, which included parvovirus B19. HLA allele associations emerged for 15,000 to 20,000 TCR beta sequences in a later analysis, at 0.05 false discovery rate.

V gene TRBV28 combines with J gene TRBJ2-1; TRBD2 aligns across 7 bases. Sequencing input: PBMCs. This TCR came from a male donor in good health and CMV-seronegative. The CDR3 bases are TGTGCCAGCAGACCTGGCGGGAGAAATGAGCAGTTCTTC. Encoded protein: CASRPGGRNEQFF.